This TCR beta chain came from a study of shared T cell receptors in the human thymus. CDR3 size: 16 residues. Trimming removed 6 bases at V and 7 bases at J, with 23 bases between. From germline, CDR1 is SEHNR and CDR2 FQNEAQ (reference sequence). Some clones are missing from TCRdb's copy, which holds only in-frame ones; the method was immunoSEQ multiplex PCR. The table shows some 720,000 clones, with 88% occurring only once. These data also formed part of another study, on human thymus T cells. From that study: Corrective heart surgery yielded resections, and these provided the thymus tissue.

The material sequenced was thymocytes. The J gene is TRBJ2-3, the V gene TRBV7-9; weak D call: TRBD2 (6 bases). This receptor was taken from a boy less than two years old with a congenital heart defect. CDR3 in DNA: TGTGCCAGCAGGGCGAGCCGGGACTGGAGAGATCATACGCAGTATTTT. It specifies CASRASRDWRDHTQYF.